This TCR beta chain was captured in a study of control samples from healthy donors and cancer patients. Clones were read by immunoSEQ multiplex PCR, and TCRdb kept only the in-frame ones, dropping some. The table lists roughly 54,000 clones, 95% to 96% of them singletons. The CDR3 consists of 15 residues. The V gene lost 3 bases and the J gene lost 4 bases, with 13 bases spanning the gap. In germline, CDR1 is SGHRS, CDR2 YFSETQ. This clone was counted once. The TCR was taken from a woman in her 30s in good health. This chain links TRBV5-1 with TRBJ1-4, with a tentative D call TRBD1 (6 bases). Input material: blood. The chain's CDR3 is CASSWGPADNEKLFF. The CDR3 DNA reads as TGCGCCAGCAGCTGGGGGCCAGCGGATAATGAAAAACTGTTTTTT.